This T cell receptor (beta chain) was obtained from a study of cytomegalovirus exposure and HLA in healthy donors. At the level of the study: Within an early data release were 65 million to 90 million unique TCRs drawn from HLA-typed donors.

This CDR3 is 15 amino acids long. The V and J ends lost 2 bases and 4 bases, in that order; junction bases with no gene match: 7. In germline, CDR1 is SNHLY, CDR2 FYNNEI. The primer mix had 60 Vbeta and 13 Jbeta primers. TCRdb's copy holds only in-frame clones and misses some; the assay was immunoSEQ multiplex PCR. Among over 150,000 clones listed, approximately 80% were seen once. Study observations and caveats: Immune exposure information available was restricted to CMV serostatus. The authors excluded some V segments, including TRBV6-2 and TRBV6-3, as indistinguishable. In an earlier analysis, most TCR beta V segments were productive about 90% or about 30% of the time.

In the case of this clone: Its cognate antigen is unknown.

This clonotype was obtained from a man aged 35 to 55 in good health and CMV-seronegative. The specimen sequenced was PBMCs. The genes are TRBV2 and TRBJ1-1, with TRBD1 identical over 7 bases. CDR3 residues: CASSEQQGRLTEAFF. In DNA, the CDR3 is TGTGCCAGCAGTGAACAACAGGGGAGGCTCACTGAAGCTTTCTTT.